Below, 14 T cell receptor beta chains from the same sample are listed, as sequenced in a study of identical twins (dated by TCRdb to between 2015 and 2016). Libraries were constructed by 5' RACE. Sequenced using an Illumina HiSeq 2000. The public reads were quality trimmed at Q25 with fastp and then assembled into clones with MiXCR by TCRdb, keeping productive beta chains. Each record represents a unique CDR3 protein, reported with the most common genes and DNA among its rows. The sample records a few hundred thousand distinct CDR3 sequences, roughly 10% of which are singletons. Clones ranked in the top ten supply under 10% of the sample. Input material: naive T cells sorted from blood. The cell subset or site label for this specimen denotes: cells isolated with a human naive T-cell isolation kit. These receptors originate from a woman between 45 and 65 years old in good health.

The V gene is TRBV7-2, the J gene TRBJ1-1, with 7 bases aligning to TRBD1. CDR3 length: 15 amino acids. Germline V gene sequence: CDR1 SGHTA, CDR2 FQGNSA. Trimming removed 5 bases from V and 5 bases from J; junction bases left unmatched: 11. The CDR3 DNA is TGTGCCAGCAGCAGGGGACAGCCCGGGGGGACTGAAGCTTTCTTT. This translates into CASSRGQPGGTEAFF.

This clonotype was detected a few times. The chain combines TRBV4-2 with TRBJ2-7; TRBD2 matches 8 bases. Trimming cost V 3 bases and J 6 bases; bases outside gene matches: 4. The germline V gene encodes CDR1 LGHNA and CDR2 YNFKEQ. The CDR3 consists of 13 residues. This CDR3 reads CASSQLAGFEQYV. DNA of the CDR3: TGTGCCAGCAGCCAGTTAGCGGGATTCGAGCAGTACGTC.

This clonotype appeared many times. The CDR3 DNA follows: TGTGCCAGCAGTCCGGGAGCGAACACCGGGGAGCTGTTTTTT. Residues: CASSPGANTGELFF. The chain carries TRBV6-6 and TRBJ2-2, with D possibly being TRBD2 (6 bases). The CDR3 loop spans 14 amino acids. The germline gives CDR1 MNHNY, CDR2 SVGAGI (reference sequence). Trimming took off 5 bases at V and 0 bases at J, with 7 bases between the two ends.

This clonotype was observed at least ten times. The chain links TRBV12-3 or TRBV12-4 to TRBJ2-5; the D gene is possibly TRBD2 (6 bases). Trimming removed 8 bases at V and 5 bases at J, with 15 bases between. The CDR3 covers 13 residues. CDR3: CASRRGVGETQYF. The CDR3 DNA is TGTGCCAGCCGGCGGGGTGTGGGGGAGACCCAGTACTTC.

In its sample, this clonotype was seen a few times. The chain recombines TRBV12-3 or TRBV12-4 with TRBJ2-1, with 7 bases identical to TRBD2. J lost 4 bases, V lost 4 bases, and 13 bases had no gene match. This CDR3 contains 17 residues. The CDR3 DNA sequence: TGTGCCAGCAGTTCCCCACTAGCGACCCTAGTTTACAATGAGCAGTTCTTC. This codes for CASSSPLATLVYNEQFF.

This clonotype was counted ten times or more. The rearrangement links TRBV7-6 to TRBJ2-7; D possibly corresponds to TRBD2 (6 bases). CDR3 length: 16 residues. The germline V gene encodes CDR1 SGHVS and CDR2 FNYEAQ. V was shortened by 3 bases and J by 2 bases, with 17 bases between the two germline ends. CDR3 nucleotides: TGTGCCAGCAGCTTGGGTTATGGAGGGACTCCCTACGAGCAGTACTTC. It is translated as CASSLGYGGTPYEQYF.

The sample holds a few counts of this clonotype. The genes are TRBV2 and TRBJ1-5; TRBD1 matches 8 bases. The germline V gene encodes CDR1 SNHLY and CDR2 FYNNEI. This CDR3 has 15 amino acids. With 5 bases clipped from V and 2 bases from J, the junction kept 5 bases outside the gene matches. CDR3 sequence: CASSSGGDGNQPQHF. CDR3 DNA sequence: TGTGCCAGCAGTTCAGGGGGCGATGGCAATCAGCCCCAGCATTTT.

This chain connects TRBV12-3 or TRBV12-4 to TRBJ2-1, with D uncertain. This CDR3 has 16 amino acids. Trimming cost V 4 bases and J 0 bases, with 13 bases left between them. The CDR3 sequence: CASSSTLWDSYNEQFF. The CDR3 DNA follows: TGTGCCAGCAGTTCTACCTTATGGGACTCCTACAATGAGCAGTTCTTC.

V is TRBV5-1 and J is TRBJ2-5; TRBD2 aligns across 14 bases. V shed 3 bases and J 5 bases; nucleotides not matched to a gene: 9. This CDR3 has 17 residues. CDR1 SGHRS and CDR2 YFSETQ come from the germline V gene. The CDR3 region is CASSSPGLAGARETQYF. CDR3 coding DNA: TGCGCCAGCAGCTCACCGGGACTAGCGGGAGCTAGGGAGACCCAGTACTTC.

This clonotype was detected ten times or more. The rearrangement links TRBV20-1 to TRBJ2-2, with 10 nucleotides matching TRBD2. Losses at the gene ends were 3 bases for V and 6 bases for J; bases not matched to a gene: 7. The CDR3 length is 15 residues. Germline V CDR1 and CDR2: DFQATT, SNEGSKA (reference sequence). The CDR3 nucleotides read TGCAGTGCTAGTTGGCTAGCGGGAGCTTCCGGGGAGCTGTTTTTT. Translated, it gives CSASWLAGASGELFF.

This clonotype was detected ten times or more. The V call is TRBV18, the J call TRBJ2-1; 7 nucleotides match TRBD2. The CDR3 is 14 amino acids. From germline, CDR1 is KGHSH and CDR2 LQKENI. V shed 3 bases and J 3 bases; nucleotides not matched to a gene: 2. The CDR3: CASSPLADYNEQFF. The CDR3 DNA is TGTGCCAGCTCACCTCTAGCGGACTACAATGAGCAGTTCTTC. The complete variable domain, with remaining parts taken from reference TRBV18 and TRBJ2-1, reads NAGVMQNPRHLVRRRGQEARLRCSPMKGHSHVYWYRQLPEEGLKFMVYLQKENIIDESGMPKERFSAEFPKEGPSILRIQQVVRGDSAAYFCASSPLADYNEQFFGPGTRLTVL.

This clonotype was recorded a few times. The chain couples TRBV4-1 to TRBJ2-2; tentative D call: TRBD2 (5 bases). This CDR3 is 16 amino acids long. Germline V CDR1 and CDR2: MGHRA, YSYEKL. The V end was cut by 2 bases, the J end by 4 bases, with 14 bases between. The CDR3 reads CASSQKMRGLTGELFF. CDR3 coding DNA: TGCGCCAGCAGCCAAAAAATGAGAGGACTCACCGGGGAGCTGTTTTTT.

This clonotype was counted a few times. This chain connects TRBV14 to TRBJ2-7, with 7 nucleotides matching TRBD1. V trimming: 3 bases; J trimming: 11 bases; junction bases outside the gene matches: 4. Germline V gives CDR1 SGHDN, CDR2 FVKESK. This CDR3 comprises 11 residues. CDR3 loop: CASSQGTAEYF. The CDR3 DNA reads as TGTGCCAGCAGCCAGGGGACAGCTGAGTACTTC.

This clonotype was observed at least ten times. The chain joins TRBV24-1 to TRBJ2-2; 11 bases align to TRBD2. Germline assignment: CDR1 KGHDR and CDR2 SFDVKD. V lost 2 bases to trimming and J lost 0 bases; unmatched junction nucleotides: 7. The CDR3 loop spans 19 amino acids. The CDR3 region has the DNA TGTGCCACCAGTGATTGGACTAGCGGGTTTGAGCCGAACACCGGGGAGCTGTTTTTT. Its protein product is CATSDWTSGFEPNTGELFF.